This paragraph covers one T cell receptor (beta chain) sequence. The antigen remains unidentified. One end of the junction varies from germline; a read error may be responsible. The data derive from a study of response to subunit inactivated influenza vaccine. The study, taken as a whole, reports: Authors proposed each seasonal influenza vaccination draws in few new T cells.

TCRdb used MiXCR to reprocess the RT-PCR reads, holding one entry per CDR3 protein. The top ten hold less than 8.5% of the sample, which has 590,000 or so distinct CDR3 sequences, around 13% seen once. The CDR3 has 12 amino acids. From germline, CDR1 is LGHNA and CDR2 YNFKEQ. J is TRBJ1-6 and V is TRBV4-2; D is undetermined. Sequenced material: PBMCs from blood, taken 14 days before vaccination. This sequence originates from a man in his fifties or sixties who received an inactivated influenza vaccine. DNA for the CDR3: TGTGCCAGCAGCCAAGATAAATCACCCCTCCACTTT. Its protein product is CASSQDKSPLHF.